Below are 13 T cell receptor beta chains sequenced from a single sample in a study of metastatic and nonmetastatic thyroid tumors. Every patient underwent thyroid surgery untreated. TCRdb reanalyzed the PCR reads via MiXCR. The sample lists 30,000 to 45,000 clones; 28% were seen once. Sequenced: blood. Every receptor here comes from a male donor with papillary thyroid cancer or a benign thyroid nodule (not recorded which). Some clones in this sample may be carry-over from other donors' samples.

V usage is TRBV7-3 and J usage is TRBJ1-1; D gene ambiguous. The germline CDR1 and CDR2 sequences are SGHTA and FQGTGA. V dropped 5 bases and J dropped 1 base, with 11 bases sitting between them. The CDR3 is 14 amino acids. Here the CDR3 reads CASSLEGRNTEAFF. CDR3 DNA: TGTGCCAGCAGCCTGGAGGGAAGGAACACTGAAGCTTTCTTT.

This clone was seen only a few times. The V gene is TRBV11-2, the J gene TRBJ2-7; 11 bases line up with TRBD1. CDR3 length: 14 amino acids. With V trimmed by 6 bases and J by 6 bases, 7 bases remained unmatched. The germline gives CDR1 SGHAT, CDR2 FQNNGV. The CDR3 bases are TGTGCCAGCAGGCCCGGGACAGGGGGAATCGAGCAGTACTTC. This translates into CASRPGTGGIEQYF.

At least ten counts were recorded for this clone. The same CDR3 is also encoded by other DNA sequences in this sample. V usage is TRBV6-1 and J usage is TRBJ1-2; no reliable D call. V was clipped by 4 bases and J by 5 bases, with 23 bases between them. Germline lookup yields CDR1 MNHNS and CDR2 SASEGT. CDR3 length: 17 residues. The CDR3 bases are TGTGCCAGCAGTGTACCGCGGAGAGGGAAGTCTTTTTATGGCTACACCTTC. It yields the protein CASSVPRRGKSFYGYTF.

This clone was counted only a few times. The chain joins TRBV20-1 to TRBJ2-3; 7 positions match TRBD1. The length of the CDR3 is 15 residues. With V trimmed by 6 bases and J by 1 base, 10 bases remained unmatched. CDR1 is DFQATT and CDR2 is SNEGSKA in the germline V gene (reference sequence). DNA of the CDR3: TGCAGTGCCATTAGGCGAGGGGGCGGCACAGATACGCAGTATTTT. This encodes CSAIRRGGGTDTQYF.

The chain is built from TRBV9 and TRBJ2-7; 8 nucleotides match TRBD1. The length of the CDR3 is 14 residues. Germline CDR1 SGDLS, CDR2 YYNGEE. V was pared by 8 bases and J by 6 bases, with 13 bases of the junction left unmatched. In DNA form, the CDR3 reads TGTGCCAGAAGCATAGAGGGACAGGCTCTCGAGCAGTACTTC. Its protein product is CARSIEGQALEQYF.

Comment on this clone: The same CDR3 arises from other DNA sequences in this sample as well. The chain employs TRBV18 and TRBJ1-5, with D tentatively TRBD1 (6 bases). This CDR3 has 13 residues. V was clipped by 3 bases and J by 7 bases, with 10 bases between them. The germline gives CDR1 KGHSH, CDR2 LQKENI. The chain's CDR3 is CASSPDRNQPQHF. The DNA for the CDR3 is TGTGCCAGCTCACCGGACAGAAACCAGCCCCAGCATTTT.

The chain recombines TRBV11-2 with TRBJ2-7, with a tentative D call TRBD1 (5 bases). This CDR3 is built from 15 residues. V lost 1 base to trimming and J lost 7 bases, with 17 bases between them. Germline lookup yields CDR1 SGHAT and CDR2 FQNNGV. The CDR3 DNA reads as TGTGCCAGCAGCTTAGCCTGGACAAACCCGGTGGAGCAGTACTTC. It encodes CASSLAWTNPVEQYF.

This chain connects TRBV20-1 to TRBJ2-7, with 7 nucleotides matching TRBD2. The germline gives CDR1 DFQATT, CDR2 SNEGSKA (reference sequence). J was trimmed by 4 bases and V by 6 bases; bases with no gene match: 3. The CDR3 length is 11 residues. The CDR3 sequence: CSAEREYEQYF. CDR3 sequence (DNA): TGCAGTGCCGAGCGGGAATACGAGCAGTACTTC.

The genes are TRBV5-1 and TRBJ2-1; possibly TRBD2 for D (6 bases). This CDR3 is 14 amino acids long. The ends were cut back, 0 bases at V and 10 bases at J, with 14 bases in the middle. Germline CDR1 is SGHRS and CDR2 is YFSETQ. The CDR3 loop reads CASSLEVGTEEQFF. Written as DNA, the CDR3 is TGCGCCAGCAGCTTGGAGGTCGGGACTGAGGAGCAGTTCTTC.

V is TRBV20-1 and J is TRBJ1-1; D is unresolved. Trimming took 6 bases from V and 2 from J, leaving 16 bases between them. CDR1 is DFQATT, CDR2 SNEGSKA, per germline (reference sequence). This CDR3 spans 14 amino acids. The CDR3 spells CSAQIRLSNTEAFF. The CDR3 bases are TGCAGTGCCCAGATCAGACTATCTAACACTGAAGCTTTCTTT.

This chain's CDR3 is CASSSLSARETQYF. The CDR3 region has the DNA TGTGCCAGCAGCTCACTTAGCGCACGAGAGACCCAGTACTTC. The rearrangement uses TRBV7-2 and TRBJ2-5; possible D gene TRBD2, 5 bases. Trimming took 4 bases from V and 4 from J, leaving 13 bases between them. This CDR3 comprises 14 residues. Germline assignment: CDR1 SGHTA and CDR2 FQGNSA.

This clone occurred many times. V is TRBV7-2 and J is TRBJ2-1; no clear D. Germline assignment: CDR1 SGHTA and CDR2 FQGNSA. The CDR3 sequence is 11 residues long. V was cut by 4 bases and J by 16 bases, with 14 bases left in between. The CDR3 here is CASSSGTGLFF. In DNA, the CDR3 is TGTGCCAGCAGCTCCGGAACGGGCCTCTTCTTC.

This clone was observed a handful of times. The gene calls are TRBV6-5 and TRBJ2-1; either TRBD1 or TRBD2 may fit D (5 bases each). Germline CDR1 is MNHEY and CDR2 is SVGAGI. The CDR3 sequence is 15 residues long. Trimming stripped 2 bases from V and 8 bases from J, with 16 bases between. CDR3 amino acids: CASSYRTWGKHEQFF. The DNA of the CDR3 is TGTGCCAGCAGTTACCGCACCTGGGGGAAGCATGAGCAGTTCTTC.